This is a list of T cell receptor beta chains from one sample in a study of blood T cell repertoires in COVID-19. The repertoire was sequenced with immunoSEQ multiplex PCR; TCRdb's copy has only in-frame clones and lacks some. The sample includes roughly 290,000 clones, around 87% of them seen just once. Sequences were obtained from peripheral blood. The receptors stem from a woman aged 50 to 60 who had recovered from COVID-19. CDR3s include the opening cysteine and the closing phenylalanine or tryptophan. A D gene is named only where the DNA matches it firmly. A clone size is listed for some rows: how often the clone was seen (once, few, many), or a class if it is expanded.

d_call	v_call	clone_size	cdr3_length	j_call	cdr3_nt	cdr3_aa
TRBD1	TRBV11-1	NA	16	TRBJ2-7	TGTGCCAGCAGCTTAGATTTCGGACAGGGCCCCTACGAGCAGTACTTC	CASSLDFGQGPYEQYF
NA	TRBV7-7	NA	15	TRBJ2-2	TGTGCCAGCAGCCCCGTTACGGGGGTCACCGGGGAGCTGTTTTTT	CASSPVTGVTGELFF
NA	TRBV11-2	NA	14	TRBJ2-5	TGTGCCAGCAGCTTAGTACAGGGCCAAGAGACCCAGTACTTC	CASSLVQGQETQYF
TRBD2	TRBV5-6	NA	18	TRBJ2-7	TGTGCCAGCAGCCAAATACCCCGGGGACTAGGGATTCGGGGCGAGCAGTACTTC	CASSQIPRGLGIRGEQYF
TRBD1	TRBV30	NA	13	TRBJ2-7	TGTGCCTGGAGCGAGACAGGGGGATCCGAGCAGTACTTC	CAWSETGGSEQYF
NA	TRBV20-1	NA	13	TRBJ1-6	TGCAGTGCTAGTGGTCAGGCTGATTCACCCCTCCACTTT	CSASGQADSPLHF
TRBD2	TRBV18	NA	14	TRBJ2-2	TGTGCCAGCTCACCGGGACTAGCCACCGGGGAGCTGTTTTTT	CASSPGLATGELFF
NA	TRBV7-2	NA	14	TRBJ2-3	TGTGCCAGCAGCTTAGCGAGAGGAGGAGATACGCAGTATTTT	CASSLARGGDTQYF
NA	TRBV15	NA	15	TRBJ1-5	TGTGCCACCAGCACCTTTGGCACATCCCATCAGCCCCAGCATTTT	CATSTFGTSHQPQHF
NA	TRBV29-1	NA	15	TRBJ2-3	TGCAGCGTTGTATTGGGGGCTGCTAGCACAGATACGCAGTATTTT	CSVVLGAASTDTQYF
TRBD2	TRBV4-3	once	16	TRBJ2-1	TGCGCCAGCAGCCACCTACTAGCGCGGAGAAACAATGAGCAGTTCTTC	CASSHLLARRNNEQFF
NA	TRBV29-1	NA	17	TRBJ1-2	TGCAGCGTTGTTAAAGGGAGATTTGAGGGATCGCAGAATGGCTACACCTTC	CSVVKGRFEGSQNGYTF
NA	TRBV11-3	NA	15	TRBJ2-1	TGTGCCAGCAGCTTAGATGGATTAGGAAGCGGTGAGCAGTTCTTC	CASSLDGLGSGEQFF
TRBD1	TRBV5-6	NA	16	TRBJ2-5	TGTGCCAGCAGCTTGGTGGGACAGAGTCCTCAAGAGACCCAGTACTTC	CASSLVGQSPQETQYF
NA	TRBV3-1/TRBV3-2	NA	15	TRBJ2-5	TGTGCCAGCAGCCGGACGTTTCAAGCGGCAGAGACCCAGTACTTC	CASSRTFQAAETQYF
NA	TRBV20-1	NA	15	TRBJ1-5	TGCAGTGCTAGTCCAGGGCGGCAGGGCGGCCAGCCCCAGCATTTT	CSASPGRQGGQPQHF
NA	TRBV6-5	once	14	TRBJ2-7	TGTGCCAGCAGTTACTCGAGACTTAACTACGAGCAGTACTTC	CASSYSRLNYEQYF
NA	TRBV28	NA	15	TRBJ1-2	TGTGCCAGCCTTATTCGGGGGATTACAGGCTATGGCTACACCTTC	CASLIRGITGYGYTF
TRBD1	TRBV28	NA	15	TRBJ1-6	TGTGCCAGCAGTCCCGCGACAGGGGGCGTCGGACCCCTCCACTTT	CASSPATGGVGPLHF
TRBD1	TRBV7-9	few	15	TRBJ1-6	TGTGCCAGCAGCCGCTCCGGGACAGGGAGTTCACCCCTCCACTTT	CASSRSGTGSSPLHF
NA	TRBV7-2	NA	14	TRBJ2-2	TGTGCCAGCAGCGAAGGACAGTTCACCGGGGAGCTGTTTTTT	CASSEGQFTGELFF
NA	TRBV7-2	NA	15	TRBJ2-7	TGTGCCAGCAGCTTAGCGTACCACAAATCCTACGAGCAGTACTTC	CASSLAYHKSYEQYF
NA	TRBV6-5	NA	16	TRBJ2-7	TGTGCCAGCAGTTACTCTTCGAAAGGGGTCTCCTACGAGCAGTACTTC	CASSYSSKGVSYEQYF
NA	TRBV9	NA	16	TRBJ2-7	TGTGCCAGCAGCGTAGGAATTGGCAGACAGGACTACGAGCAGTACTTC	CASSVGIGRQDYEQYF
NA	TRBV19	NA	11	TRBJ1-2	TGTGCCAGTAGTGTCCCGTATGGCTACACCTTC	CASSVPYGYTF
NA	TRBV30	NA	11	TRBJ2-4	TGTGCCTGGAGTCTCGGAAACATTCAGTACTTC	CAWSLGNIQYF
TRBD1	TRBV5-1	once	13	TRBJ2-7	TGCGCCAGCAGCTTGTACAGGGGGTCCGAGCAGTACTTC	CASSLYRGSEQYF
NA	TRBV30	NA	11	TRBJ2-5	TGTGCCTGGAGCGGGGAGGTGACCCAGTACTTC	CAWSGEVTQYF
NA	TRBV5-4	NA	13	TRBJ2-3	TGTGCCAGCAGCTCCGACCTAGGAGATACGCAGTATTTT	CASSSDLGDTQYF
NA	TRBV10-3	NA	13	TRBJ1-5	TGTGCCATCAGTGCGGGGGGCAATCAGCCCCAGCATTTT	CAISAGGNQPQHF
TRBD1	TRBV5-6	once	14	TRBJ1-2	TGTGCCAGCAGCCTCACCCGGACAGGGTGGGGCTACACCTTC	CASSLTRTGWGYTF
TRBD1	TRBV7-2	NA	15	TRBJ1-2	TGTGCCAGCAGCTCCGGGACAGGGCTGATCTATGGCTACACCTTC	CASSSGTGLIYGYTF
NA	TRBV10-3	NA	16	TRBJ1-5	TGTGCCATCAGTGAGTCGGGGCAGGGGAGCAATCAGCCCCAGCATTTT	CAISESGQGSNQPQHF
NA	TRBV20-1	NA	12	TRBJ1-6	TGCAGTGCTAGTACAGGAAATTCACCCCTCCACTTT	CSASTGNSPLHF
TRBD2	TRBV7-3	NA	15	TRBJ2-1	TGTGCCAGCAGCTTAATGGGACTAGGGTCTACAGGGCAGTTCTTC	CASSLMGLGSTGQFF
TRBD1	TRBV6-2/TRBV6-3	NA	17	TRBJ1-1	TGTGCCAGCAGCCAAACCTACCCGACAGGGGAGAGGACTGAAGCTTTCTTT	CASSQTYPTGERTEAFF
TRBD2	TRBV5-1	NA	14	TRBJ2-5	TGCGCCAGCAGCTTCTTAGCGGGAGCGGAGACCCAGTACTTC	CASSFLAGAETQYF
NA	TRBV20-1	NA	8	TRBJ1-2	TGCAGCCCGGGAGGCTACACCTTC	CSPGGYTF
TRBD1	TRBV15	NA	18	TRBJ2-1	TGTGCCACCAGCAGAGGCGCCGGACAGGCCAGCTCCTACAATGAGCAGTTCTTC	CATSRGAGQASSYNEQFF
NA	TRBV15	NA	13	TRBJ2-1	TGTGCCACCAGCAGACAGGGGAACAATGAGCAGTTCTTC	CATSRQGNNEQFF
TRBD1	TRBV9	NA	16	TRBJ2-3	TGTGCCAGCAGCGCCGGCGGGACAGGGCCCACAGATACGCAGTATTTT	CASSAGGTGPTDTQYF
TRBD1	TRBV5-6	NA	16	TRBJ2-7	TGTGCCAGCAGCCCAAGAGGCGGGACAGGGGCCTACGAGCAGTACTTC	CASSPRGGTGAYEQYF
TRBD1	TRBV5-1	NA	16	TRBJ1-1	TGCGCCAGCAGCAAACGGGACAGGGGGCTTCAAACTGAAGCTTTCTTT	CASSKRDRGLQTEAFF
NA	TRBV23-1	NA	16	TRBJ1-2	TGCGCCAGCAGTGTCCCCACCACGACTGCCCTCTATGGCTACACCTTC	CASSVPTTTALYGYTF
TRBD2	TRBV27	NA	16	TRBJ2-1	TGTGCCAGCAGTAACCAGGGACTAGCGGGGGTAAATGAGCAGTTCTTC	CASSNQGLAGVNEQFF